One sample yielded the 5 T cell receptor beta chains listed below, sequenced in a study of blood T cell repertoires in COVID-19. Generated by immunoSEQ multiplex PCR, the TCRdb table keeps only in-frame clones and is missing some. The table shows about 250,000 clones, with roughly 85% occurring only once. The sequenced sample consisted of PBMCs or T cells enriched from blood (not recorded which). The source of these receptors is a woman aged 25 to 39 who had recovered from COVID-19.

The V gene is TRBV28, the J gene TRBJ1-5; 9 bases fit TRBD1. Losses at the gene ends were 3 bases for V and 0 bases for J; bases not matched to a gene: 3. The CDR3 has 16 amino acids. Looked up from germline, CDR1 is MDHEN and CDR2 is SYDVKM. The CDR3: CASSFGDRASNQPQHF. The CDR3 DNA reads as TGTGCCAGCAGTTTTGGGGACAGGGCTAGCAATCAGCCCCAGCATTTT.

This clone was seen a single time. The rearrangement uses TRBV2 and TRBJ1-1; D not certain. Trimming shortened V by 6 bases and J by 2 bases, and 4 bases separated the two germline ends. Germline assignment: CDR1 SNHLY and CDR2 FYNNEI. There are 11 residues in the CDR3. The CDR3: CASRRNTEAFF. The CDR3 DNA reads TGTGCCAGCAGGAGAAACACTGAAGCTTTCTTT.

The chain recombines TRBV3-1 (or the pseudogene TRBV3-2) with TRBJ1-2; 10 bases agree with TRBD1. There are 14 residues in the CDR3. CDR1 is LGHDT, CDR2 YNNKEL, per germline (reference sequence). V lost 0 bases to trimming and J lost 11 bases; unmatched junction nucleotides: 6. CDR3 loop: CASSQDQGTGAYTF. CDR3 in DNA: TGTGCCAGCAGCCAAGATCAAGGGACAGGGGCATACACCTTC.

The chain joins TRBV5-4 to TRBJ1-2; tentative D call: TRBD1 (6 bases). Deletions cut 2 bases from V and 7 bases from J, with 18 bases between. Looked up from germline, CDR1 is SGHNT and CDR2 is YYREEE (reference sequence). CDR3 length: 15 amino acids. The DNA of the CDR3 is TGTGCCAGCAGCTTAGAAATACAGGGACGGGGTGGCTACACCTTC. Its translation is CASSLEIQGRGGYTF.

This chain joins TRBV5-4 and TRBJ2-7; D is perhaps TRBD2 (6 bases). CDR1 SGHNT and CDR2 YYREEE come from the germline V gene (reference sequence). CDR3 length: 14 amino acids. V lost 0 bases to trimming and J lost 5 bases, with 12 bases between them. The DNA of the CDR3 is TGTGCCAGCAGCTTGGACGGGAGAGCCCACGAGCAGTACTTC. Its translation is CASSLDGRAHEQYF.